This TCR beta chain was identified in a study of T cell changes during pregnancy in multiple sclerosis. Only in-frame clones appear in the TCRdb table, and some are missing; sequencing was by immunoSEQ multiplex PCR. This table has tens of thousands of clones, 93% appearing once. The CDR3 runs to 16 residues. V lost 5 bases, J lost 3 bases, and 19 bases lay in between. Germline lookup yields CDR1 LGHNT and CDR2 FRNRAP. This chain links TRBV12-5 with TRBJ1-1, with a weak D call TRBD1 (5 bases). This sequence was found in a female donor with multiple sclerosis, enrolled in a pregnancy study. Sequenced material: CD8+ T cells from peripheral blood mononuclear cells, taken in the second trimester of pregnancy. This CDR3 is CASGHPPGEEDTEAFF. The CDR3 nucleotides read TGTGCTAGTGGTCATCCTCCGGGGGAAGAAGACACTGAAGCTTTCTTT.